Presented here are 14 T cell receptor beta chains from one specimen sequenced in a study of T cell repertoires in cytomegalovirus infection (dated by TCRdb to between 2019 and 2020). Their recognized antigens are unknown. The sample's treatment or condition label, decoded: in vitro stimulation with specific CMV peptide epitopes to enrich CMV-specific T cells. TCRdb records Illumina HiSeq 1500 as the sequencer. TCRdb ran its own pipeline on the public reads, namely fastp trimming at Q25 and MiXCR clone calling, and kept in-frame beta chains. CDR3 protein duplicates are merged, each entry listing the most common genes and DNA. This sample lists tens of thousands of distinct CDR3 sequences; over 20% were detected once. The ten largest clones capture 60% to 75% of the sample. This sample comprised CD8+ T cells from cultured PBMCs, obtained from culture after CMV antigen stimulation. The source is a human donor in good health (CMV status not recorded). Some clones in this sample may be carry-over from other donors' samples.

In its sample, this clonotype was seen a few times. The CDR3 reads CASRDLSYNEQFF. DNA for the CDR3: TGTGCCAGTCGGGACCTATCCTACAATGAGCAGTTCTTC. The chain combines TRBV6-2 or TRBV6-3 with TRBJ2-1; TRBD1 or TRBD2 may be the D gene (5 bases each). Trimming stripped 9 bases from V and 1 base from J, with 10 bases between. From germline, CDR1 is MNHEY and CDR2 SVGEGT. The CDR3 length is 13 residues.

The chain carries TRBV2 and TRBJ1-2; possible D gene TRBD1, 6 bases. The CDR3 has 13 amino acids. Trimming took off 7 bases at V and 7 bases at J, with 16 bases between the two ends. Germline CDR1 SNHLY, CDR2 FYNNEI. CDR3 amino acids: CASKVQGRGGYTF. Written as DNA, the CDR3 is TGTGCCAGCAAAGTCCAGGGGCGGGGTGGCTACACCTTC. The whole variable domain, filled in from reference TRBV2 and TRBJ1-2, reads EPEVTQTPSHQVTQMGQEVILRCVPISNHLYFYWYRQILGQKVEFLVSFYNNEISEKSEIFDDQFSVERPDGSNFTLKIRSTKLEDSAMYFCASKVQGRGGYTFGSGTRLTVV.

This clonotype was seen more than once but under ten times. The chain links TRBV2 to TRBJ1-1; no reliable D call. Germline values: CDR1 SNHLY, CDR2 FYNNEI. Trimming took 5 bases from V and 1 from J, leaving 17 bases between them. CDR3 length equals 16 residues. CDR3 sequence (DNA): TGTGCCAGCAGTCCGTCGGACGGACTAGCGAACACTGAAGCTTTCTTT. It translates to CASSPSDGLANTEAFF. Full variable domain (remainder filled in from reference TRBV2 and TRBJ1-1): EPEVTQTPSHQVTQMGQEVILRCVPISNHLYFYWYRQILGQKVEFLVSFYNNEISEKSEIFDDQFSVERPDGSNFTLKIRSTKLEDSAMYFCASSPSDGLANTEAFFGQGTRLTVV.

This chain connects TRBV11-2 to TRBJ2-1, with TRBD2 matching over 10 bases. Germline lookup yields CDR1 SGHAT and CDR2 FQNNGV. Unmatched junction bases numbered 15, after V lost 4 bases and J lost 0 bases. The CDR3 covers 20 residues. Here the CDR3 reads CASSSTGWLAGASSYNEQFF. DNA for the CDR3: TGTGCCAGCAGCTCGACCGGGTGGCTAGCGGGGGCCAGCTCCTACAATGAGCAGTTCTTC.

The V and J genes are TRBV7-9 and TRBJ1-1, with 10 bases that match TRBD1. The V gene's germline CDR1 is SEHNR and CDR2 FQNEAQ (reference sequence). There are 14 residues in the CDR3. With V trimmed by 6 bases and J by 5 bases, 6 bases remained unmatched. As DNA, the CDR3 is TGTGCCAGCAGACAAGGACAGGGGGAAACTGAAGCTTTCTTT. Protein sequence: CASRQGQGETEAFF.

This clonotype was recorded at least ten times. The rearrangement uses TRBV27 and TRBJ1-2; 8 nucleotides line up with TRBD1. The CDR3 has 15 amino acids. The V and J ends lost 0 bases and 6 bases, in that order; junction bases with no gene match: 6. In germline, CDR1 is MNHEY, CDR2 SMNVEV (reference sequence). CDR3 coding DNA: TGTGCCAGCAGTTTATCCCCGGACAGGGCGAATGGCTACACCTTC. It yields the protein CASSLSPDRANGYTF.

The table lists this clonotype with a few counts. This rearrangement joins TRBV7-2 to TRBJ2-7; 7 positions agree with TRBD1. With 5 bases clipped from V and 2 bases from J, the junction kept 9 bases outside the gene matches. There are 15 residues in the CDR3. Germline assignment: CDR1 SGHTA and CDR2 FQGNSA. CDR3 DNA sequence: TGTGCCAGCAGCGTAATCAACAGGGGAACCTACGAGCAGTACTTC. Translating it yields CASSVINRGTYEQYF.

The V call is TRBV9, the J call TRBJ2-4; the D is unclear. Germline assignment: CDR1 SGDLS and CDR2 YYNGEE. The CDR3 has 15 amino acids. Trimming removed 3 bases at V and 0 bases at J, with 10 bases between. The CDR3 DNA is TGTGCCAGCAGCGACGGTGGGGTAGCCAAAAACATTCAGTACTTC. Its translation: CASSDGGVAKNIQYF.

This clonotype was seen ten or more times. The chain recombines TRBV2 with TRBJ1-5; TRBD1 matches 9 bases. The CDR3 is made up of 15 amino acids. V shed 6 bases, J shed 6 bases, and the junction held 9 bases outside the gene matches. Germline V gene lookup returns CDR1 SNHLY and CDR2 FYNNEI. CDR3 bases: TGTGCCAGCAGGACGGGACAGGGAATAGGTCAGCCCCAGCATTTT. As protein: CASRTGQGIGQPQHF.

This clonotype was seen only a few times. The DNA for the CDR3 is TGCAGCGTCCTCGGAGGGGATATGAACACTGAAGCTTTCTTT. Translation: CSVLGGDMNTEAFF. This chain connects TRBV29-1 to TRBJ1-1; TRBD1 might be the D (5 bases). The V gene lost 6 bases and the J gene lost 0 bases, with 14 bases spanning the gap. Germline lookup yields CDR1 SQVTM and CDR2 ANQGSEA. CDR3 length: 14 amino acids.

The genes are TRBV12-3 or TRBV12-4 and TRBJ1-1, with D perhaps matching TRBD1 (5 bases). The CDR3 totals 15 residues. The germline V and J ends were trimmed by 3 bases and 5 bases, with 16 bases remaining between them. In DNA, the CDR3 is TGTGCCAGCAGTTTGATGGCGGGGGGGAATACTGAAGCTTTCTTT. As protein: CASSLMAGGNTEAFF.

The chain joins TRBV7-8 to TRBJ2-1, with a weak D call TRBD2 (5 bases). Trimming cost V 3 bases and J 4 bases, with 16 bases left between them. The CDR3 runs 16 residues. Germline CDR1 reads SGHVS; CDR2 reads FQNEAQ. The chain's CDR3 is CASSLSERAPYNEQFF. The DNA of the CDR3 is TGTGCCAGCAGCTTGAGCGAGAGGGCCCCGTACAATGAGCAGTTCTTC. The full variable domain, with the rest looked up from reference TRBV7-8 and TRBJ2-1, is GAGVSQSPRYKVAKRGQDVALRCDPISGHVSLFWYQQALGQGPEFLTYFQNEAQLDKSGLPSDRFFAERPEGSVSTLKIQRTQQEDSAVYLCASSLSERAPYNEQFFGPGTRLTVL.

In its sample, this clonotype was seen once. One end of the junction is discordant with germline, which a read error may explain. The chain has TRBV7-8 and TRBJ2-6; unclear D gene. This CDR3 comprises 18 residues. Germline-derived CDR1 and CDR2 are SGHVS and FQNEAQ. The CDR3 coding sequence is TGTGTCAGCAGCCTCGGGCCAAATCCGATCTCTGGGGCCAACGTCCTGACTTTC. Translating gives CVSSLGPNPISGANVLTF.

The chain carries TRBV7-9 and TRBJ2-5, with unresolved D. Germline-derived CDR1 and CDR2 are SEHNR and FQNEAQ (reference sequence). The V and J ends lost 5 bases and 2 bases respectively, with 9 bases between them. The CDR3 has 13 residues. CDR3 amino acids: CASSVDGQETQYF. DNA for the CDR3: TGTGCCAGCAGCGTAGACGGTCAAGAGACCCAGTACTTC.